The sequence of this T cell receptor (beta chain) was determined in a study of OX40 agonist ivuxolimab in advanced cancers. Study information: Recorded diagnoses for dose-escalation patients were hepatocellular carcinoma, melanoma, renal cell or head and neck cancer. General study points: Partial responders receiving 0.1-3.0 mg/kg showed among the lowest clonal expansion. Averaging showed that CD8+ T cells had more expanded clones than CD4+ did.

Measured with immunoSEQ multiplex PCR; TCRdb has only the in-frame clones, and not every one. The sample includes some 140,000 clones, approximately 94% of them seen just once. About this clone itself: Its antigen is currently unknown.

After removal of 1 base from V and 6 bases from J, the junction contained 5 bases not matched to a gene. The CDR3 runs to 15 residues. Germline V gene data show CDR1 as SGHTA and CDR2 as FQGNSA. The V call is TRBV7-2, the J call TRBJ2-4; TRBD1 agrees at 8 bases. The starting material was CD4+ or CD8+ T cells sorted from blood, obtained in a trial of the OX40 agonist ivuxolimab. This TCR derives from an adult with an advanced solid tumor such as melanoma, head and neck, liver or kidney cancer. The CDR3 loop reads CASSLGFGQGNIQYF. The CDR3 region has the DNA TGTGCCAGCAGCTTAGGATTTGGACAGGGAAACATTCAGTACTTC. The full variable domain, completed using reference TRBV7-2 and TRBJ2-4, is GAGVSQSPSNKVTEKGKDVELRCDPISGHTALYWYRQSLGQGLEFLIYFQGNSAPDKSGLPSDRFSAERTGGSVSTLTIQRTQQEDSAVYLCASSLGFGQGNIQYFGAGTRLSVL.